Below are 17 T cell receptor beta chains sequenced from a single sample in a study of beta chain features in type 1 diabetes. The whole isolated RNA underwent reverse transcription, so sequencing captured expressed TCRB transcripts. Using immunoSEQ multiplex PCR, the repertoire was profiled, and TCRdb retains in-frame clones only, with some absent. The table records 860,000 or so clones, 17% of them present only once. The sequencing sample was made of naive CD4+ T cells from blood. Every receptor here comes from a woman aged 18-29 years in good health.

This clone was counted a few times. In the same sample, other DNA sequences code for this CDR3. Here the CDR3 reads CASSPPDSYEQYF. The CDR3 region has the DNA TGTGCCAGCTCACCTCCTGACAGCTACGAGCAGTACTTC. The chain is built from TRBV18 and TRBJ2-7; possibly TRBD1 for D (5 bases). Trimming left V 3 bases short and J 3 bases short, with 9 bases between. Germline V gene data show CDR1 as KGHSH and CDR2 as LQKENI. CDR3 length equals 13 residues.

This chain links TRBV25-1 with TRBJ1-2; D not resolved. Germline-derived CDR1 and CDR2 are MGHDK and SYGVNS. Trimming left V 9 bases short and J 6 bases short, with 17 bases between. The CDR3 has 13 residues. In DNA form, the CDR3 reads TGTGCCAGTCGCCCCTCGGGAGGGAATGGCTACACCTTC. Protein: CASRPSGGNGYTF.

This rearrangement joins TRBV9 to TRBJ2-2; D might be TRBD1 (5 bases). Germline CDR1 SGDLS, CDR2 YYNGEE. The CDR3 spans 15 residues. V lost 4 bases, J lost 1 base, and 11 bases lay in between. The CDR3 sequence is CASSPRQKNTGELFF. The CDR3 region has the DNA TGTGCCAGCAGCCCCCGACAGAAGAACACCGGGGAGCTGTTTTTT.

This clone turned up a few times. This chain links TRBV7-2 with TRBJ2-3; 13 nucleotides line up with TRBD2. This CDR3 has 17 residues. CDR1 is SGHTA, CDR2 FQGNSA, per germline. Trimming took 2 bases from V and 4 from J; bases not matched to a gene: 6. As DNA, the CDR3 is TGTGCCAGCAGCTTAAGGCGGGGACTAGCGGGATCAGATACGCAGTATTTT. As protein: CASSLRRGLAGSDTQYF.

The table lists this clone with a few counts. The V gene is TRBV4-2, the J gene TRBJ2-1; 12 positions match TRBD2. The CDR3 contains 16 residues. The germline V gene encodes CDR1 LGHNA and CDR2 YNFKEQ. The V and J ends lost 0 bases and 14 bases, in that order; junction bases with no gene match: 11. The CDR3 loop is CASSQDRLAGGRIEFF. In DNA form, the CDR3 reads TGTGCCAGCAGCCAAGATAGGCTAGCGGGAGGGCGGATCGAGTTCTTC.

The chain recombines TRBV7-9 with TRBJ1-2; D unresolved. Germline-derived CDR1 and CDR2 are SEHNR and FQNEAQ (reference sequence). Trimming left V 7 bases short and J 0 bases short, with 9 bases between. CDR3 length: 13 amino acids. CDR3 protein: CASTPRANYGYTF. As DNA, the CDR3 is TGTGCCAGCACCCCTCGGGCTAACTATGGCTACACCTTC.

This clone was counted a few times. This rearrangement joins TRBV5-1 to TRBJ2-7; 15 positions match TRBD2. The CDR3 contains 16 residues. V was pared by 5 bases and J by 3 bases, with 6 bases of the junction left unmatched. Germline V gene sequence: CDR1 SGHRS, CDR2 YFSETQ. CDR3 sequence reads: CASSQGLAGGVYEQYF. CDR3 coding DNA: TGCGCCAGCAGTCAAGGACTAGCGGGAGGGGTCTACGAGCAGTACTTC.

The rearrangement joins TRBV7-9 to TRBJ1-1, with 7 bases matching TRBD1. Germline V gene lookup returns CDR1 SEHNR and CDR2 FQNEAQ (reference sequence). The CDR3 loop spans 12 amino acids. CDR3 in amino acids: CVGRQGGTEAFF. The CDR3, as DNA: TGTGTCGGGCGACAGGGAGGCACTGAAGCTTTCTTT.

The chain links TRBV7-2 to TRBJ2-7; 13 nucleotides match TRBD2. CDR1 is SGHTA, CDR2 FQGNSA, per germline. CDR3 length: 19 amino acids. J gave up 4 bases and V 5 bases, and 17 bases lay outside the gene matches. CDR3 loop: CASSLSKRLAGGDPYEQYF. CDR3 in DNA: TGTGCCAGCAGCCTCTCGAAGCGACTAGCGGGAGGAGACCCATACGAGCAGTACTTC.

The rearrangement joins TRBV2 to TRBJ2-7, with D possibly being TRBD1 (6 bases). CDR1 and CDR2 (germline): SNHLY, FYNNEI. Trimming cost V 9 bases and J 4 bases, with 16 bases left between them. This CDR3 region has 13 residues. CDR3 in amino acids: CASLRDTSYEQYF. CDR3 DNA sequence: TGTGCCAGTCTCCGGGACACCTCTTACGAGCAGTACTTC. The entire variable domain, with the rest obtained from reference TRBV2 and TRBJ2-7, is as follows: EPEVTQTPSHQVTQMGQEVILRCVPISNHLYFYWYRQILGQKVEFLVSFYNNEISEKSEIFDDQFSVERPDGSNFTLKIRSTKLEDSAMYFCASLRDTSYEQYFGPGTRLTVT.

V usage is TRBV7-3 and J usage is TRBJ2-3, with a possible D match to TRBD2 (5 bases). Trimming took off 4 bases at V and 5 bases at J, with 13 bases between the two ends. This CDR3 is built from 14 residues. Germline V lookup: CDR1 SGHTA, CDR2 FQGTGA. The chain's CDR3 is CASSSGSWQDTQYF. CDR3 bases: TGTGCCAGCAGCTCGGGGAGTTGGCAAGATACGCAGTATTTT. Looking up the rest from reference TRBV7-3 and TRBJ2-3 gives the full variable domain: GAGVSQTPSNKVTEKGKYVELRCDPISGHTALYWYRQSLGQGPEFLIYFQGTGAADDSGLPNDRFFAVRPEGSVSTLKIQRTERGDSAVYLCASSSGSWQDTQYFGPGTRLTVL.

This rearrangement joins TRBV10-3 to TRBJ2-7, with 9 bases matching TRBD2. The CDR3 has 15 residues. The germline gives CDR1 ENHRY, CDR2 SYGVKD. The J segment lost 2 bases and the V segment lost 5 bases, leaving 7 bases of the junction unmatched. CDR3 bases: TGTGCCATCAGTCATCGGCGGGAGGGGCCCTACGAGCAGTACTTC. This codes for CAISHRREGPYEQYF.

CDR3 bases: TGTGCCAGTAGTATTGGCAGCTACACCCTCCAAGAGACCCAGTACTTC. This gives the protein CASSIGSYTLQETQYF. The chain links TRBV19 to TRBJ2-5, with D hard to call. Trimming took off 3 bases at V and 1 base at J, with 15 bases between the two ends. The CDR3 is 16 amino acids. CDR1 and CDR2 (germline): LNHDA, SQIVND (reference sequence).

V gene TRBV28 combines with J gene TRBJ1-2; 10 nucleotides match TRBD1. With V trimmed by 2 bases and J by 7 bases, 4 bases remained unmatched. The CDR3 loop spans 14 amino acids. The germline CDR1 and CDR2 sequences are MDHEN and SYDVKM. In DNA form, the CDR3 reads TGTGCCAGCAGTTTAGGTGACAGGGGGCCTGGCTACACCTTC. Its translation is CASSLGDRGPGYTF.

This clone was seen more than once but under ten times. The chain employs TRBV27 and TRBJ2-2, with D uncertain. Per the germline V gene, CDR1 is MNHEY and CDR2 is SMNVEV (reference sequence). Trimming stripped 6 bases from V and 2 bases from J, with 7 bases between. There are 13 residues in the CDR3. CDR3 bases: TGTGCCAGCAGGTGGCTTAACACCGGGGAGCTGTTTTTT. This gives the protein CASRWLNTGELFF.

About this clone itself: The sample has other DNA sequences that encode this CDR3 too. J is TRBJ1-3 and V is TRBV28; the D is unclear. The CDR3 runs 12 residues. Germline CDR1 is MDHEN and CDR2 is SYDVKM. V was clipped by 5 bases and J by 0 bases, with 2 bases between them. CDR3 residues: CASSLSGNTIYF. CDR3 bases: TGTGCCAGCAGTCTCTCTGGAAACACCATATATTTT.

This clone was seen more than once but under ten times. This sample also contains other DNA sequences that code for the same CDR3. The chain is built from TRBV5-1 and TRBJ2-7; D is perhaps TRBD2 (5 bases). V lost 0 bases, J lost 2 bases, and 9 bases lay in between. The V gene's germline CDR1 is SGHRS and CDR2 YFSETQ. The CDR3 totals 14 residues. The CDR3 DNA reads as TGCGCCAGCAGCTTGGTTCCGGGGACCTACGAGCAGTACTTC. Translating it yields CASSLVPGTYEQYF.